Included here is one T cell receptor (beta chain) sequence, with context. Authors' processing steps: Quantification of nucleated cells was approximated via reference gene primer amplification. The repertoire was sequenced with immunoSEQ multiplex PCR; TCRdb's copy has only in-frame clones and lacks some. V and J calls and clone size follow that table, whereas D and trimming were derived from the DNA. The sample lists roughly 150,000 clones; about four fifths were seen once. The sample belongs to a study of blood T cell repertoires in COVID-19. Overall study context: T cells, B-cell-depleted T cells, or PBMCs provided the cDNA or gDNA that served as material.

The CDR3 has 17 amino acids. CDR1 is GTSNPN and CDR2 is SVGIG in the germline V gene (reference sequence). Trimming cost V 0 bases and J 4 bases; bases outside gene matches: 10. The receptor comes from an elderly woman with acute or convalescent COVID-19. V and J are TRBV30 and TRBJ2-2; 8 bases match TRBD1. The sample consisted of peripheral blood. CDR3 nucleotide sequence: TGTGCCTGGAGTGTAGGGACAGGAGAGAGGGGCACCGGGGAGCTGTTTTTT. Protein: CAWSVGTGERGTGELFF.